What follows are 18 T cell receptor beta chains derived from one specimen sequenced in a study of shared clonotypes between healthy human individuals. Generated by immunoSEQ multiplex PCR, the TCRdb table keeps only in-frame clones and is missing some. The sample lists approximately 500,000 clones, approximately 82% seen once, with approximately 12% in the top ten. Material for sequencing was PBMCs. Receptors originate from a woman aged 40 to 50 in good health. Some clones in this sample may be carry-over from other donors' samples.

The rearrangement joins TRBV6-5 to TRBJ1-5; TRBD1 matches at 8 bases. In germline, CDR1 is MNHEY, CDR2 SVGAGI. The CDR3 consists of 14 residues. V dropped 5 bases and J dropped 2; count of bases not matched to a gene: 2. Written as DNA, the CDR3 is TGTGCCAGCAGTCCGACAGGGGGCAATCAGCCCCAGCATTTT. The encoded protein is CASSPTGGNQPQHF.

The J gene is TRBJ2-3, the V gene TRBV27; D call uncertain. The CDR3 totals 13 residues. In germline, CDR1 is MNHEY, CDR2 SMNVEV (reference sequence). V was shortened by 2 bases and J by 1 base, with 4 bases between the two germline ends. CDR3 sequence (DNA): TGTGCCAGCAGTTTAGATCGCACAGATACGCAGTATTTT. Encoded protein: CASSLDRTDTQYF.

The J gene is TRBJ2-3, the V gene TRBV4-3; 11 nucleotides line up with TRBD2. The ends lost 1 base at V and 2 bases at J; junction bases unmatched: 2. This CDR3 has 16 residues. Germline V gene data show CDR1 as LGHNA and CDR2 as YSLEER. CDR3 sequence reads: CASSQGTSGLTDTQYF. CDR3 sequence (DNA): TGCGCCAGCAGCCAAGGGACTAGCGGGCTCACAGATACGCAGTATTTT.

Concerning this clone: This may arise from a read error, as a much more abundant clone is one base away. Different DNA sequences within this sample yield the same CDR3. The rearrangement uses TRBV5-1 and TRBJ2-7; 7 bases match TRBD2. Germline loops: CDR1 SGHRS, CDR2 YFSETQ. Trimming removed 0 bases from V and 3 bases from J; junction bases left unmatched: 3. This CDR3 has 14 amino acids. The DNA of the CDR3 is TGCGCCAGCAGCTTGGTCGGCGGGAGCTACGAGCAGTACTTC. Amino acids: CASSLVGGSYEQYF.

The chain links TRBV19 to TRBJ1-5; no reliable D call. Trimming took off 5 bases at V and 5 bases at J, with 10 bases between the two ends. In germline, CDR1 is LNHDA, CDR2 SQIVND (reference sequence). This CDR3 is built from 13 residues. The DNA for the CDR3 is TGTGCCAGTAGTCCCCAGGTAGATCAGCCCCAGCATTTT. Its translation is CASSPQVDQPQHF.

In nucleotides, the CDR3 is TGTGCCAGCAGCACCAGCGGGAGCTCCTACGAGCAGTACTTC. It translates to CASSTSGSSYEQYF. This chain connects TRBV11-1 to TRBJ2-7; 8 nucleotides align to TRBD2. Germline-derived CDR1 and CDR2 are SGHAT and FQDESV (reference sequence). Trimming took 5 bases from V and 0 from J; bases not matched to a gene: 3. The CDR3 extends over 14 amino acids.

This clone was seen a handful of times. J is TRBJ2-7 and V is TRBV18; TRBD1 or TRBD2 may be the D gene (5 bases each). The ends were cut back, 4 bases at V and 5 bases at J, with 18 bases in the middle. Looked up from germline, CDR1 is KGHSH and CDR2 is LQKENI. This CDR3 is 15 amino acids long. In DNA, the CDR3 is TGTGCCAGCTCACTAGGCGCAGGGACCGGGGACGAGCAGTACTTC. It yields the protein CASSLGAGTGDEQYF.

This chain joins TRBV27 and TRBJ2-4, with D perhaps matching TRBD1 (5 bases). This CDR3 spans 16 amino acids. V was cut by 5 bases and J by 5 bases, with 19 bases left in between. Germline values: CDR1 MNHEY, CDR2 SMNVEV (reference sequence). The CDR3 is CASSRRNEGAQNIQYF. The CDR3 DNA reads TGTGCCAGCAGTCGACGCAACGAAGGGGCGCAAAACATTCAGTACTTC.

The CDR3 DNA reads TGTGCCATCAGTGTGGGCGGGAGGGTCCAAGAGACCCAGTACTTC. Its protein is CAISVGGRVQETQYF. This chain connects TRBV10-3 to TRBJ2-7, with TRBD2 matching 9 bases. The DNA end lines up better with TRBJ2-5; the J call may be wrong. Germline CDR1 ENHRY, CDR2 SYGVKD. The CDR3 extends over 15 amino acids.

The J gene is TRBJ1-5, the V gene TRBV28, with D unclear. This CDR3 is 12 amino acids long. Trimming pared 6 bases from V and 1 base from J, leaving 4 bases between. CDR1 MDHEN and CDR2 SYDVKM come from the germline V gene. CDR3 coding DNA: TGTGCCAGCAGAGAAAGCAATCAGCCCCAGCATTTT. This encodes CASRESNQPQHF.

The genes are TRBV29-1 and TRBJ2-2; 7 nucleotides match TRBD2. The J segment lost 4 bases and the V segment lost 4 bases, leaving 0 bases of the junction unmatched. The CDR3 is 12 residues long. The germline CDR1 and CDR2 sequences are SQVTM and ANQGSEA. The CDR3 DNA reads TGCAGCGTTGCGGGGGGCACCGGGGAGCTGTTTTTT. It specifies CSVAGGTGELFF.

The rearrangement links TRBV9 to TRBJ2-7, with a weak D call TRBD2 (5 bases). The germline V gene encodes CDR1 SGDLS and CDR2 YYNGEE. V was cut by 4 bases and J by 5 bases, with 10 bases left in between. The CDR3 spans 12 residues. CDR3 in DNA: TGTGCCAGCAGCTCGGACTGGGACGAGCAGTACTTC. It specifies CASSSDWDEQYF.

This clone turned up a few times. The chain links TRBV28 to TRBJ2-5; TRBD2 might be the D (7 bases). This CDR3 has 15 amino acids. Germline lookup yields CDR1 MDHEN and CDR2 SYDVKM. Trimming left V 5 bases short and J 5 bases short, with 18 bases between. The CDR3 is CASSKSAGAWETQYF. The CDR3 DNA sequence: TGTGCCAGCAGTAAATCGGCGGGGGCTTGGGAGACCCAGTACTTC.

In nucleotides, the CDR3 is TGTGCCAGCAGCCTCAGGGGAGATGAGGCTGAAGCTTTCTTT. This encodes CASSLRGDEAEAFF. The chain carries TRBV7-3 and TRBJ1-1, with D tentatively TRBD1 (6 bases). This CDR3 is 14 amino acids long. The germline CDR1 and CDR2 sequences are SGHTA and FQGTGA. Deletions cut 5 bases from V and 6 bases from J, with 16 bases between.

This clone appeared a single time. J is TRBJ1-4 and V is TRBV28; tentatively, D is TRBD1 (6 bases). The germline V gene encodes CDR1 MDHEN and CDR2 SYDVKM. Between the trimmed V and J ends, which lost 4 bases and 4 bases, there was a span of 19 bases. The CDR3 has 17 amino acids. Here the CDR3 DNA reads TGTGCCAGCAGTTCCCCCTGGAACAGGGACGGTAATGAAAAACTGTTTTTT. Its translation is CASSSPWNRDGNEKLFF.

This clone was observed a single time. The chain's CDR3 is CATRTGGNIYEQFF. The DNA of the CDR3 is TGTGCCACCAGGACAGGTGGGAACATCTATGAGCAGTTCTTC. The chain has TRBV28 and TRBJ2-1, with 7 positions matching TRBD1. The CDR3 runs 14 residues. In germline, CDR1 is MDHEN, CDR2 SYDVKM. V trimming: 10 bases; J trimming: 8 bases; junction bases outside the gene matches: 14. Full variable domain (remainder filled in from reference TRBV28 and TRBJ2-1): DVKVTQSSRYLVKRTGEKVFLECVQDMDHENMFWYRQDPGLGLRLIYFSYDVKMKEKGDIPEGYSVSREKKERFSLILESASTNQTSMYLCATRTGGNIYEQFFGPGTRLTVL.

CDR3 region: CASSTKSGTSGSYGELFF. CDR3 DNA: TGTGCCAGCAGCACTAAAAGCGGGACTAGCGGGAGTTACGGGGAGCTGTTTTTT. This sequence joins TRBV11-2 and TRBJ2-2; 14 positions agree with TRBD2. Trimming removed 5 bases from V and 7 bases from J; junction bases left unmatched: 12. This CDR3 spans 18 amino acids. Germline V gene lookup returns CDR1 SGHAT and CDR2 FQNNGV.

This rearrangement joins TRBV7-8 to TRBJ2-3; either TRBD1 or TRBD2 may supply D (5 bases each). V gave up 5 bases and J gave up 4 bases, with 16 bases separating them. CDR1 SGHVS and CDR2 FQNEAQ come from the germline V gene. The CDR3 loop spans 15 amino acids. For the CDR3, the DNA is TGTGCCAGCAGCCCCTGGGACGGCACACCAGATACGCAGTATTTT. This gives the protein CASSPWDGTPDTQYF.